The following is a T cell receptor (beta chain) sequence with its context. Its antigen is still unknown. Primers for the PCR totalled 60 Vbeta and 13 Jbeta. Libraries were prepared by immunoSEQ multiplex PCR; TCRdb keeps only in-frame clonotypes and omits some of them. In total, the table holds nearly 35,000 clones. Germline CDR1 and CDR2: MNHEY and SVGAGI. V was clipped by 4 bases and J by 7 bases; unmatched bases: 5. The CDR3 runs 13 residues. The source of the sample is a study of cytomegalovirus exposure and HLA in healthy donors. Study-level points and caveats: An analysis that came later showed most CMV-associated TCR beta chains appearing HLA-restricted.

V and J are TRBV6-5 and TRBJ1-2; TRBD1 agrees at 8 bases. This receptor was taken from a woman in her thirties or forties in good health and CMV-seropositive. Sequencing input: PBMCs. The DNA of the CDR3 is TGTGCCAGCAGTTTTCAGGGGGCAGGTGGCTACACCTTC. Translated: CASSFQGAGGYTF.